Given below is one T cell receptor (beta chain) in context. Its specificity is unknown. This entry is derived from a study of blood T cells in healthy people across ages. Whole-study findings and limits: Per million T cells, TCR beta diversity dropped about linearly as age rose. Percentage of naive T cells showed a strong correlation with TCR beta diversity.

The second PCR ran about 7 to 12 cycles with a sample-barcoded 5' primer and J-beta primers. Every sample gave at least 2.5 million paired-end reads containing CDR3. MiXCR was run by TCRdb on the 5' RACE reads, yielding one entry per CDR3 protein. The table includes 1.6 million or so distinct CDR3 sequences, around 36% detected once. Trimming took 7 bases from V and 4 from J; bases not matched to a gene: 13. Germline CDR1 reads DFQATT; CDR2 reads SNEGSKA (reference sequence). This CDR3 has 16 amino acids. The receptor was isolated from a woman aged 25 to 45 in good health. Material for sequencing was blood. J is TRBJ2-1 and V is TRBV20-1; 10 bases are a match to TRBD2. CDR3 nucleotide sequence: TGCAGTGTTAGCGGGGGGCCCACCGATTTTTACAATGAGCAGTTCTTC. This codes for CSVSGGPTDFYNEQFF.